The clone carrying this T cell receptor (beta chain) was seen a handful of times. Its target is unknown. The sample originates from a study of T cell responses to AZD1222 COVID-19 vaccine. Study outcomes and limitations: Distributed over spike, vaccine-associated CD4 TCRs predominated at 160-218 and 743-854. In all cases, repertoires were sampled only after the peak T cell response.

V was cut by 3 bases and J by 5 bases, with 8 bases left in between. Germline loops: CDR1 MDHEN, CDR2 SYDVKM. There are 14 residues in the CDR3. Libraries were prepared by immunoSEQ multiplex PCR; TCRdb keeps only in-frame clonotypes and omits some of them. This table has 120,000 or so clones, roughly nine tenths appearing once. The clonotype was recovered from an adult in good health. The genes are TRBV28 and TRBJ1-6, with D hard to call. The specimen comprised peripheral blood, sampled on day 0 of AZD1222 vaccination. CDR3 in amino acids: CASSFRRDNSPLHF. The CDR3 region has the DNA TGTGCCAGCAGTTTTCGGAGGGATAATTCACCCCTCCACTTT.